This entry features one T cell receptor (beta chain) sequence. The data belong to a study of blood T cell repertoires in COVID-19. Study context: Samples representing acute and convalescent COVID-19 were sourced from the United States, Italy and Spain. T cells, B-cell-depleted T cells, or PBMCs supplied cDNA or gDNA.

This CDR3 comprises 16 residues. CDR1 and CDR2 from the germline V gene are SGDLS and YYNGEE. Trimming shortened V by 0 bases and J by 0 bases, and 11 bases separated the two germline ends. Authors' analysis steps: Amplified reference gene primers provided the basis for estimating nucleated cell counts. The repertoire was sequenced with immunoSEQ multiplex PCR; TCRdb's copy has only in-frame clones and lacks some. V and J calls plus clone size are reproduced from that table; the DNA served to infer D and trimming. The table lists about 73,000 clones, roughly four fifths of them singletons. J is TRBJ2-3 and V is TRBV9; D is undetermined. The sample consisted of peripheral blood. This TCR was recovered from an older woman with acute or convalescent COVID-19. This chain's CDR3 is CASSVGVETSTDTQYF. Here the CDR3 DNA reads TGTGCCAGCAGCGTAGGAGTAGAGACAAGCACAGATACGCAGTATTTT.